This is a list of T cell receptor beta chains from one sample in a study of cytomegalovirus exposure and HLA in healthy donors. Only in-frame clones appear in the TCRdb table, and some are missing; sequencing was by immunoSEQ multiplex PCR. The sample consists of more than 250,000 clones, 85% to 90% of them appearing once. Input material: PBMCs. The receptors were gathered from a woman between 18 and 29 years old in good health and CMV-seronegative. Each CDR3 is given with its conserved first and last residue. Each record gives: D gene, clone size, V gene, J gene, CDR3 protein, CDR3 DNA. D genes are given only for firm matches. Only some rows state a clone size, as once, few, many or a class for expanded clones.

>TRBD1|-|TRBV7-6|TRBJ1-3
CASSQGQGLRSGNTIYF
TGTGCCAGCAGCCAGGGACAGGGGCTCCGCTCTGGAAACACCATATATTTT
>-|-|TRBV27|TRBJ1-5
CASSPGRSFSNQPQHF
TGTGCCAGCTCTCCAGGGAGGAGCTTTAGCAATCAGCCCCAGCATTTT
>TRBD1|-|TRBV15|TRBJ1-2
CATSRDYQGATYGYTF
TGTGCCACCAGCAGAGATTATCAGGGGGCCACCTATGGCTACACCTTC
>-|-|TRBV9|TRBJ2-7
CASTLLGAAYEQYF
TGTGCCAGCACCCTTTTGGGGGCAGCCTACGAGCAGTACTTC
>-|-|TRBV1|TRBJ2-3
CTSAQAGHTDTQYF
TGCACCAGCGCCCAAGCGGGACACACAGATACGCAGTATTTT
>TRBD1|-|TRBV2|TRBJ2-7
CASSEHQGASYEQYF
TGTGCCAGCAGTGAACACCAGGGGGCTTCCTACGAGCAGTACTTC
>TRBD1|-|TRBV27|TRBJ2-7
CASSQGTGSYEQYF
TGTGCCAGCAGTCAGGGGACAGGATCCTACGAGCAGTACTTC
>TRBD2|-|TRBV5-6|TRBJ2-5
CASSLASGALAQYF
TGTGCCAGCAGCTTGGCTAGCGGGGCCCTAGCCCAGTACTTC
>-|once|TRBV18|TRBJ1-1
CASSRAHTGYTEAFF
TGTGCCAGCTCACGTGCGCATACAGGGTACACTGAAGCTTTCTTT
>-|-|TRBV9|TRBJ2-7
CASSARYGAGEQYF
TGTGCCAGCAGCGCCCGGTACGGCGCGGGCGAGCAGTACTTC
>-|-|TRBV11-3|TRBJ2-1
CASSNSGDYNEQFF
TGTGCCAGCAGCAATAGCGGAGATTACAATGAGCAGTTCTTC
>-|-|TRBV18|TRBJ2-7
CASSPRRDEQYF
TGTGCCAGCTCACCAAGGAGGGACGAGCAGTACTTC
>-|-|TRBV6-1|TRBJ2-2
CACRLGTGELFF
TGTGCCTGCCGACTTGGCACCGGGGAGCTGTTTTTT
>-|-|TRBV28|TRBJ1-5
CASSLGQGYNQPQHF
TGTGCCAGCAGTTTAGGTCAGGGCTACAATCAGCCCCAGCATTTT
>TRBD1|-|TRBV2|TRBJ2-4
CASSSQGGENIQYF
TGTGCCAGCAGTTCACAGGGGGGAGAAAACATTCAGTACTTC
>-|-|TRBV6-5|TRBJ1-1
CASSPQGLTEAFF
TGTGCCAGCAGCCCGCAGGGGCTCACTGAAGCTTTCTTT
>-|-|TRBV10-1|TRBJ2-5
CASSLGRAGRQETQYF
TGCGCCAGCAGTCTTGGAAGAGCAGGGCGGCAAGAGACCCAGTACTTC
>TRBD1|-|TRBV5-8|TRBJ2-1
CASSLADRVSNEQFF
TGTGCCAGCAGCTTGGCGGACAGGGTTTCCAATGAGCAGTTCTTC
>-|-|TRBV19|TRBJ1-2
CASTFTGIGYTF
TGTGCCAGTACCTTCACAGGGATCGGCTACACCTTC
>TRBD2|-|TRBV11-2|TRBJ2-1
CASKLAGVLNEQFF
TGTGCCAGCAAATTAGCGGGGGTCCTCAATGAGCAGTTCTTC
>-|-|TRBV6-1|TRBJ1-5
CASRASRQPQHF
TGTGCCAGCAGAGCCTCTCGTCAGCCCCAGCATTTT
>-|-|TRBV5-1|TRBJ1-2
CASSYDSSTNYGYTF
TGCGCCAGCAGCTATGACAGTTCTACTAACTATGGCTACACCTTC
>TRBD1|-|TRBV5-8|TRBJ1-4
CASSLGRGQTNEKLFF
TGTGCCAGCAGCTTGGGCAGGGGGCAAACTAATGAAAAACTGTTTTTT